Listed below are T cell receptor beta chains from one sample, sequenced in a study of technical replicates of blood from a handful of donors. The protocol was immunoSEQ multiplex PCR, while the TCRdb copy is restricted to in-frame clones and leaves out a portion. The sample lists tens of thousands of clones, around 95% seen once, with 0.34% in the top ten. The specimen sequenced was T cells isolated from PBMCs. These receptors all stem from a human donor in good health. CDR3s leave out the opening cysteine and the closing phenylalanine or tryptophan. Fields, in order: CDR3 protein, CDR3 length, V gene.

ASSPRGVGIGQPQH | 14 | TRBV28
ASRKGQGNTEAF | 12 | TRBV6-6
ASGLSTTMNTEAF | 13 | TRBV5-4
ASSFSEQY | 8 | TRBV11-2
ASSSKLMQF | 9 | TRBV27
ASRRTEAYEQY | 11 | TRBV27
ASSLERRGSEAF | 12 | TRBV5-4
AWIGTGEAEAF | 11 | TRBV30
ASSPWTGGSNEQF | 13 | TRBV7-3
ASSDRSTLSSYNEQF | 15 | TRBV9
ASRQFQETQY | 10 | TRBV6-5
ASSMTGLVNTIY | 12 | TRBV5-1
ATSRGDRARETQY | 13 | TRBV15
ASSPSGGGEF | 10 | TRBV7-9
AWRGVRSEKLF | 11 | TRBV30